This T cell receptor (beta chain) was recovered during a study of shared clonotypes between healthy human individuals. The method was immunoSEQ multiplex PCR; TCRdb's version includes in-frame clones alone and lacks a portion of them. The profile shows fewer than 1 million clones, roughly 96% of them singletons. CD45RO negativity and positive selection for CCR7 defined naive CD8 cells, a population that excluded terminally differentiated effector memory CD45RA+ cells. The CDR3 length is 13 residues. Germline assignment: CDR1 SGDLS and CDR2 YYNGEE. V was cut by 0 bases and J by 3 bases, with 7 bases left in between.

This receptor was taken from a man aged 25 to 40 in good health. The chain links TRBV9 to TRBJ2-7, with D hard to call. The material sequenced was naive CD8+ T cells sorted from blood. CDR3 sequence (DNA): TGTGCCAGCAGCGTAGGAGCCTTCTACGAGCAGTACTTC. Its translation is CASSVGAFYEQYF. Drawing the rest from reference TRBV9 and TRBJ2-7, the complete variable domain is DSGVTQTPKHLITATGQRVTLRCSPRSGDLSVYWYQQSLDQGLQFLIQYYNGEERAKGNILERFSAQQFPDLHSELNLSSLELGDSALYFCASSVGAFYEQYFGPGTRLTVT.